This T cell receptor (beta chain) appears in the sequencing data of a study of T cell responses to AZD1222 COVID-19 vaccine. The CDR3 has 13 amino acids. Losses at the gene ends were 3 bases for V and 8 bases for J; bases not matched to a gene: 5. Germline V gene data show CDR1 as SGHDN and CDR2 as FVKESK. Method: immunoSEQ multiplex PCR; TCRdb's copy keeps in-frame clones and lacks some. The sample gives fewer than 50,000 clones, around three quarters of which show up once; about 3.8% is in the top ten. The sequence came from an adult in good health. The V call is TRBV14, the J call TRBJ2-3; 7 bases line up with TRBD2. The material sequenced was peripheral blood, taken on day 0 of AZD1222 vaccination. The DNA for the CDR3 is TGTGCCAGCAGCCATCGGGGGGAGGTTACGCAGTATTTT. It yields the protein CASSHRGEVTQYF.